What follows is one T cell receptor (beta chain) and its context. The sample belongs to a study of blood T cell dynamics during melanoma immunotherapy. Study-level information: Metastatic melanoma patients received first-line pembrolizumab or nivolumab plus ipilimumab.

Time point given: week 3, after first cycle of checkpoint inhibitor. Repertoires were generated with immunoSEQ multiplex PCR, while TCRdb's copy carries only in-frame clones and drops some. In the table there are approximately 28,000 clones, 65% to 85% of which are singletons. V lost 5 bases and J 2 bases, leaving 12 bases between the germline ends. The length of the CDR3 is 14 residues. Germline V gene data show CDR1 as SGHAT and CDR2 as FQNNGV. The chain carries TRBV11-2 and TRBJ2-5, with D tentatively TRBD1 (5 bases). This TCR derives from a human donor with melanoma. Sequencing used blood, obtained from a patient treated with checkpoint blockade. The CDR3 DNA reads TGTGCCAGCAGCCCGGACATGACTCAAGAGACCCAGTACTTC. Translating it yields CASSPDMTQETQYF.